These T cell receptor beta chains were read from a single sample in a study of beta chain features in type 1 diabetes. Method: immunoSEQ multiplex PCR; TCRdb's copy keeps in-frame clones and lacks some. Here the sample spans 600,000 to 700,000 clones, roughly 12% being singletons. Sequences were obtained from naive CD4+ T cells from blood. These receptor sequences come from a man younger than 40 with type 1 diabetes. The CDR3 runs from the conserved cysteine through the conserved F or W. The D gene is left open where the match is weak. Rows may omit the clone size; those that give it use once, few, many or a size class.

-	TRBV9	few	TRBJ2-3	TGTGCCAGCAGCGTTGGTCTGTACACAGATACGCAGTATTTT	CASSVGLYTDTQYF
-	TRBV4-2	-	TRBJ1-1	TGTGCCAGCAGCCAAGATCGAGGTCGAACTGAAGCTTTCTTT	CASSQDRGRTEAFF
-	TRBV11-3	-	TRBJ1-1	TGTGCCAGCAATTCGTTGGGCAGCACTGAAGCTTTCTTT	CASNSLGSTEAFF
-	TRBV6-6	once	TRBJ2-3	TGCGGGGTACTGGCAGATACGCAGTATTTT	CGVLADTQYF
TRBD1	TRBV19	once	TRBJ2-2	TGTGCCAGTTCTCAGACAGGGTTGAACACCGGGGAGCTGTTTTTT	CASSQTGLNTGELFF
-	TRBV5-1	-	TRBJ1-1	TGCGCCAGCAGCTTGCGAGGGCTGGTGAACACTGAAGCTTTCTTT	CASSLRGLVNTEAFF
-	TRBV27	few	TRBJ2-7	TGTGCCAGCAGTTTAGGAGGGGTCGGAACCTACGAGCAGTACTTC	CASSLGGVGTYEQYF
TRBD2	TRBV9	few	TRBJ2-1	TGTGCCAGCAGCACCCGTCCTTTAGCGGGGCCCTCAGGGAATGAGCAGTTCTTC	CASSTRPLAGPSGNEQFF
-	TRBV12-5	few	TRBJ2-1	TGTGCTAGTGGTCCCGGGGCTCAGCAGTTCTTC	CASGPGAQQFF
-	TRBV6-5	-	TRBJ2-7	TGTGCCAGCAGTTACTCAGTAGGGGCAGCCTACGAGCAGTACTTC	CASSYSVGAAYEQYF
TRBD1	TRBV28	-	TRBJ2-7	TGTGCCAGCGAAAGCACCGGGACAGGGAGGGACGAGCAGTACTTC	CASESTGTGRDEQYF
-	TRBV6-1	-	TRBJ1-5	TGTGCCAGCAGGCTGACCAGGGTTCAGCCCCAGCATTTT	CASRLTRVQPQHF
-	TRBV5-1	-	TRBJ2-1	TGCGCCAGCAGCTTGGCGGGACAAGACAATGAGCAGTTCTTC	CASSLAGQDNEQFF
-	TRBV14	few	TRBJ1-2	TGTGCCAGCAGCCTTTTCAGGGGACATGGCTACACCTTC	CASSLFRGHGYTF
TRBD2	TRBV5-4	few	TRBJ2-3	TGTGCCAGCAGCTTGGATCCTAGCGGGGGGACCACAGATACGCAGTATTTT	CASSLDPSGGTTDTQYF
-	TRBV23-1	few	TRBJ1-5	TGCGCCAGCGCGCATTGGGAGCCCGGGATATATAGCAATCAGCCCCAGCATTTT	CASAHWEPGIYSNQPQHF
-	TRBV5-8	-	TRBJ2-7	TGTGCCAGCGGCCGGGACCAGGCCGAGCAGTACTTC	CASGRDQAEQYF
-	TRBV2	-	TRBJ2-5	TGTGCCAGCAGTGCCGCGACGGACAAAGAGACCCAGTACTTC	CASSAATDKETQYF
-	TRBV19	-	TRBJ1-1	TGTGCCAGTAGTATAGGCCTCTTGAAGGGGGATATGAACACTGAAGCTTTCTTT	CASSIGLLKGDMNTEAFF
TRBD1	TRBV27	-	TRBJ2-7	TGTGCCAGCAGTAGACGCACGGACAGGGGGGCCTACGAGCAGTACTTC	CASSRRTDRGAYEQYF
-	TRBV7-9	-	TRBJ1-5	TGTGCCAGCAGCCGCCCAGGGGATCAGCCCCAGCATTTT	CASSRPGDQPQHF
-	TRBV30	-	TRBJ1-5	TGTGCCTGGAGTGTACCGGGGAACTATCAGCCCCAGCATTTT	CAWSVPGNYQPQHF
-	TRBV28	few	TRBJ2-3	TGTGCCAGCAGTTTGAGCACAGATACGCAGTATTTT	CASSLSTDTQYF
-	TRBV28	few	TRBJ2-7	TGTGCCAGCACCCCCCCTCCCGGGGATGTCGAGCAGTACTTC	CASTPPPGDVEQYF
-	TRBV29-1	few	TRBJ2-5	TGCAGCGTTGGATCGGCCGACCAAGAGACCCAGTACTTC	CSVGSADQETQYF
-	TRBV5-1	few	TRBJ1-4	TGCGCCAGCAGCTTGGCAGGGGCTAATGAAAAACTGTTTTTT	CASSLAGANEKLFF
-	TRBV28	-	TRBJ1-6	TGTGCCAGCAGGCCGGGTCAGATCAATTCACCCCTCCACTTT	CASRPGQINSPLHF
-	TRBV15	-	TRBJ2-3	TGTGCCACCAGCAGAAACAGGGCGTTCACAGATACGCAGTATTTT	CATSRNRAFTDTQYF
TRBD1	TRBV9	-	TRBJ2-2	TGTGCCAGCAGCGTAGGACAGGGCAACACCGGGGAGCTGTTTTTT	CASSVGQGNTGELFF
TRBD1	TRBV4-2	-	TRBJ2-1	TGTGCCAGCAGCCCCCTTTCCTCGACAGGGGGATACAATGAGCAGTTCTTC	CASSPLSSTGGYNEQFF
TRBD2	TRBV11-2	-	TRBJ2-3	TGTGCCAGCAGCTTCCGACTAGCGGGGGGCCCAGATACGCAGTATTTT	CASSFRLAGGPDTQYF